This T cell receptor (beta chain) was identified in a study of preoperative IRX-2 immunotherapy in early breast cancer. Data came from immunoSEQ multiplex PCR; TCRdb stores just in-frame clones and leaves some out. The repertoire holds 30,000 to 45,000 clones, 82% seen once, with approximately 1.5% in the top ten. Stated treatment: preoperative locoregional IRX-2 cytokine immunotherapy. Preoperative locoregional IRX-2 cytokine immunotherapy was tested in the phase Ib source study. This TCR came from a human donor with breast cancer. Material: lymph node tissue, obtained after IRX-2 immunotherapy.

CDR3 region: CASSQGHFSGNTIYF. As DNA, the CDR3 is TGTGCCAGCAGTCAGGGACATTTCTCTGGAAACACCATATATTTT. J is TRBJ1-3 and V is TRBV6-8; a weak D match, TRBD1 (6 bases). Trimming took off 5 bases at V and 0 bases at J, with 11 bases between the two ends. This CDR3 contains 15 residues. Germline CDR1 reads MNHGY; CDR2 reads SAAAGT.